This entry describes one T cell receptor (beta chain). Antigen: not known. The germline V and J ends were trimmed by 6 bases and 9 bases, with 18 bases remaining between them. The CDR3 is 15 residues long. Germline V gives CDR1 WNHNN, CDR2 SYGVQD (reference sequence). These data originate in a study of T cell repertoires in cytomegalovirus infection. Study-level background: Alongside well-studied HLA-B-restricted CMV epitopes, recently identified HLA-C-restricted CMV epitopes were also used. Public TCR beta signatures indicated both CMV infection and matching HLA type.

Study conclusions and caveats: CMV-specific HLA-C-restricted TCR beta clonotypes dominated the ex vivo response.

Using its own MiXCR run on the reads, TCRdb lists one record per CDR3 protein. The top ten hold around an eighth of the sample, which has about 830,000 distinct CDR3 sequences, less than 35% seen once. J is TRBJ1-6 and V is TRBV10-1, with TRBD1 as a possible D gene (5 bases). The origin of this receptor is a human donor in good health (CMV status not recorded). Some clones in this sample may be carry-over from other donors' samples. The starting material was cultured CD8+ T cells from PBMCs, obtained from culture after CMV antigen stimulation. CDR3 sequence (DNA): TGCGCCAGCAGGGAATCTACAGGTTCAGGTTCACCCCTCCACTTT. It specifies CASRESTGSGSPLHF.